This TCR beta chain came from a study of OX40 agonist ivuxolimab in advanced cancers. Germline V gene lookup returns CDR1 SNHLY and CDR2 FYNNEI. V lost 8 bases and J 0 bases, leaving 7 bases between the germline ends. The CDR3 loop spans 12 amino acids. The repertoire was sequenced with immunoSEQ multiplex PCR; TCRdb's copy has only in-frame clones and lacks some. This sample has approximately 71,000 clones, with about 93% found just once. This chain links TRBV2 with TRBJ2-5; tentatively, D is TRBD2 (6 bases). The specimen comprised CD4+ or CD8+ T cells sorted from blood, sampled in a trial of the OX40 agonist ivuxolimab. The TCR was taken from an adult with an advanced solid tumor such as melanoma, head and neck, liver or kidney cancer. The CDR3 sequence is CASRGYQETQYF. The CDR3 bases are TGTGCCAGCCGGGGGTACCAAGAGACCCAGTACTTC.